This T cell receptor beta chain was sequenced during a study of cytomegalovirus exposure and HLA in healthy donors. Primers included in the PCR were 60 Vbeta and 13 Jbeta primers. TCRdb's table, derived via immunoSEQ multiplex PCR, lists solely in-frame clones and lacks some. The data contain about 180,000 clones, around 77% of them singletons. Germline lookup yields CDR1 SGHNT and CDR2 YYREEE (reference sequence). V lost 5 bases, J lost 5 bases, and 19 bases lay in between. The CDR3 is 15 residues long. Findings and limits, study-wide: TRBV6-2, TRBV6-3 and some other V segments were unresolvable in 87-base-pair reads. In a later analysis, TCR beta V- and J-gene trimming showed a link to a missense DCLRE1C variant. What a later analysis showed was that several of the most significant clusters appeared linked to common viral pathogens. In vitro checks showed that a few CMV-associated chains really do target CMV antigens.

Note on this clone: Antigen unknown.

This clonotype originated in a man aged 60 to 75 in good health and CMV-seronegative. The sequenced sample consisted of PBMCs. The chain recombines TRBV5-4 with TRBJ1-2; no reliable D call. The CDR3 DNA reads TGTGCCAGCAGGGATGCCCGGGGAAACGTTTATGGCTACACCTTC. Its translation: CASRDARGNVYGYTF.